The following is a T cell receptor beta chain sequence with its context. What it recognizes is unknown. Per germline, CDR1 SGHRS and CDR2 YFSETQ. The CDR3 is 15 amino acids. V lost 2 bases to trimming and J lost 3 bases; unmatched junction nucleotides: 8. This sample is drawn from a study of T cell repertoires in ileal Crohn's disease. Study-wide results and limits: Compared with CD4 T cells, sorted CD8 cells carried more expanded clones. Clonal expansions were more frequent in active smokers than non-smokers at surgery. Endoscopic recurrence occurred in every patient whose clonality exceeded 26.8%.

Assay: immunoSEQ multiplex PCR; the TCRdb copy retains only in-frame clones and omits some. The profile shows more than 10,000 clones, around 80% of them singletons. Noted time point: neoterminal ileum biopsy at postoperative endoscopy, about 6 months after surgery. The rearrangement links TRBV5-1 to TRBJ2-7; 7 bases align to TRBD1. The sample comprised ileal tissue. This receptor was taken from an adult with Crohn's disease. CDR3 nucleotide sequence: TGCGCCAGCAGCTTCCAACAGGGGATCAGCTACGAGCAGTACTTC. It translates to CASSFQQGISYEQYF. Full variable domain (remainder filled in from reference TRBV5-1 and TRBJ2-7): KAGVTQTPRYLIKTRGQQVTLSCSPISGHRSVSWYQQTPGQGLQFLFEYFSETQRNKGNFPGRFSGRQFSNSRSEMNVSTLELGDSALYLCASSFQQGISYEQYFGPGTRLTVT.